The 31 T cell receptor beta chains below were found in one sample sequenced in a study of blood T cell repertoires in COVID-19. Profiling relied on immunoSEQ multiplex PCR, and the TCRdb table lists in-frame clones only, not all of them. This table has some 62,000 clones, around 80% appearing once. The specimen sequenced was peripheral blood. The receptors derive from a man between 60 and 75 years old with COVID-19, enrolled during active disease.

The chain couples TRBV11-2 to TRBJ2-7, with 7 positions matching TRBD2. Germline CDR1 reads SGHAT; CDR2 reads FQNNGV. The CDR3 contains 19 residues. V trimming: 2 bases; J trimming: 0 bases; junction bases outside the gene matches: 16. The CDR3 sequence is CASSLSRLAEAGFSYEQYF. The DNA of the CDR3 is TGTGCCAGCAGCTTAAGTCGTCTAGCGGAGGCCGGATTCTCCTACGAGCAGTACTTC.

This clone was counted a single time. Written as DNA, the CDR3 is TGTGCCAGCAGTTACGGGGAAGGGAGACCCCTCCACTTT. This translates into CASSYGEGRPLHF. The V gene is TRBV11-2, the J gene TRBJ1-6, with D unresolved. The CDR3 spans 13 residues. V was trimmed by 6 bases and J by 12 bases, leaving 15 bases between them. Germline CDR1 and CDR2: SGHAT and FQNNGV.

The chain joins TRBV29-1 to TRBJ1-6; tentative D call: TRBD1 (6 bases). CDR1 and CDR2 (germline): SQVTM, ANQGSEA. Trimming removed 7 bases at V and 5 bases at J, with 12 bases between. The CDR3 runs 13 residues. In DNA, the CDR3 is TGCAGCGCCCGCAGGGGAGATAATTCACCCCTCCACTTT. Protein product: CSARRGDNSPLHF. Full variable domain (remainder filled in from reference TRBV29-1 and TRBJ1-6): SAVISQKPSRDICQRGTSLTIQCQVDSQVTMMFWYRQQPGQSLTLIATANQGSEATYESGFVIDKFPISRPNLTFSTLTVSNMSPEDSSIYLCSARRGDNSPLHFGNGTRLTVT.

The genes are TRBV24-1 and TRBJ2-1, with TRBD1 identical over 9 bases. Germline V lookup: CDR1 KGHDR, CDR2 SFDVKD. This CDR3 contains 15 residues. The junction had 4 bases not matched to a gene; V was cut back by 1 base and J by 7 bases. The CDR3, as DNA: TGTGCCACCAGTGATTTCGGGACAGGGAAAAATGAGCAGTTCTTC. The encoded protein is CATSDFGTGKNEQFF.

The V call is TRBV6-5, the J call TRBJ2-3; TRBD2 agrees at 10 bases. The germline V gene encodes CDR1 MNHEY and CDR2 SVGAGI. CDR3 length: 15 residues. V lost 6 bases, J lost 3 bases, and 6 bases stayed unmatched. The CDR3 nucleotides are TGTGCCAGCAGGCTCAGCGGGGGGGCTACAGATACGCAGTATTTT. Its translation: CASRLSGGATDTQYF.

V and J are TRBV2 and TRBJ2-1, with a weak D call TRBD1 (5 bases). Germline CDR1 reads SNHLY; CDR2 reads FYNNEI. The CDR3 runs 13 residues. V dropped 4 bases and J dropped 9 bases, with 13 bases sitting between them. Here the CDR3 DNA reads TGTGCCAGCAGTGCCAGGGTATTGGGTGAGCAGTTCTTC. This codes for CASSARVLGEQFF.

V usage is TRBV24-1 and J usage is TRBJ1-6; D may be TRBD1 (6 bases). The CDR3 spans 13 residues. CDR1 KGHDR and CDR2 SFDVKD come from the germline V gene. V lost 10 bases and J lost 4, with 10 bases in between. The CDR3 protein is CATQGTYNSPLHF. As DNA, the CDR3 is TGTGCCACTCAGGGGACGTATAATTCACCCCTCCACTTT.

The chain joins TRBV6-5 to TRBJ2-7, with 11 bases fitting TRBD2. The CDR3 has 14 amino acids. Germline V gives CDR1 MNHEY, CDR2 SVGAGI. The junction had 7 bases not matched to a gene; V was cut back by 6 bases and J by 6 bases. The CDR3 nucleotides read TGTGCCAGCAGCGCACTAGCGGGAGTCGGCGAGCAGTACTTC. Translation gives CASSALAGVGEQYF.

This clone was seen only a few times. This chain uses TRBV4-2 with TRBJ1-5; 9 bases agree with TRBD1. V dropped 3 bases and J dropped 4; count of bases not matched to a gene: 4. Germline loops: CDR1 LGHNA, CDR2 YNFKEQ. The CDR3 is made up of 15 amino acids. DNA for the CDR3: TGTGCCAGCAGCCAGGGGACAGGGCGGAATCAGCCCCAGCATTTT. Translation gives CASSQGTGRNQPQHF.

The rearrangement links TRBV9 to TRBJ2-5, with D possibly being TRBD1 (6 bases). This CDR3 has 14 residues. Per the germline V gene, CDR1 is SGDLS and CDR2 is YYNGEE. V lost 4 bases and J lost 4, with 14 bases in between. As DNA, the CDR3 is TGTGCCAGCAGCACCTCGACAGGCTTAGAGACCCAGTACTTC. It yields the protein CASSTSTGLETQYF. Together with reference TRBV9 and TRBJ2-5, the CDR3 gives the full variable domain: DSGVTQTPKHLITATGQRVTLRCSPRSGDLSVYWYQQSLDQGLQFLIQYYNGEERAKGNILERFSAQQFPDLHSELNLSSLELGDSALYFCASSTSTGLETQYFGPGTRLLVL.

This chain uses TRBV10-3 with TRBJ2-3, with 8 bases identical to TRBD2. Trimming at V came to 9 bases and at J to 4 bases, leaving 12 bases not matched to a gene. Germline V gene data show CDR1 as ENHRY and CDR2 as SYGVKD. The CDR3 is 15 amino acids. CDR3 nucleotides: TGTGCCATAAGACCGGGACTAGAGGGGTCAGATACGCAGTATTTT. Translation: CAIRPGLEGSDTQYF.

The J gene is TRBJ2-5, the V gene TRBV7-9; maybe TRBD1 (6 bases). CDR3 length: 13 residues. Germline V lookup: CDR1 SEHNR, CDR2 FQNEAQ (reference sequence). The V and J ends lost 5 bases and 2 bases respectively, with 9 bases between them. CDR3 in DNA: TGTGCCAGCAGCCGGGACACACAAGAGACCCAGTACTTC. Translated: CASSRDTQETQYF. Filled out from reference TRBV7-9 and TRBJ2-5, the complete variable domain reads DTGVSQNPRHKITKRGQNVTFRCDPISEHNRLYWYRQTLGQGPEFLTYFQNEAQLEKSRLLSDRFSAERPKGSFSTLEIQRTEQGDSAMYLCASSRDTQETQYFGPGTRLLVL.

The chain uses TRBV6-5 and TRBJ1-1; a weak D match, TRBD1 (6 bases). The CDR3 spans 15 residues. CDR1 MNHEY and CDR2 SVGAGI come from the germline V gene. The V gene lost 5 bases and the J gene lost 0 bases, with 13 bases spanning the gap. CDR3 protein: CASSTPGQMNTEAFF. The CDR3 nucleotides are TGTGCCAGCAGTACCCCCGGACAGATGAACACTGAAGCTTTCTTT.

V gene TRBV30 combines with J gene TRBJ2-5; 11 positions match TRBD2. Trimming at V came to 6 bases and at J to 5 bases, leaving 5 bases not matched to a gene. Germline V lookup: CDR1 GTSNPN, CDR2 SVGIG (reference sequence). The CDR3 loop spans 13 amino acids. This CDR3 reads CACIAGGPETQYF. For the CDR3, the DNA is TGTGCCTGTATAGCGGGGGGGCCGGAGACCCAGTACTTC.

This clone appeared once. The V and J genes are TRBV5-1 and TRBJ2-3; maybe TRBD2 (6 bases). Germline V gene lookup returns CDR1 SGHRS and CDR2 YFSETQ. CDR3 length: 17 amino acids. V was clipped by 3 bases and J by 4 bases, with 21 bases between them. CDR3 amino acids: CASSSGLGYGGPDTQYF. The DNA for the CDR3 is TGCGCCAGCAGCTCGGGACTTGGGTATGGAGGGCCAGATACGCAGTATTTT.

The chain carries TRBV11-2 and TRBJ2-3, with 7 bases fitting TRBD2. Trimming cost V 5 bases and J 6 bases; bases outside gene matches: 8. CDR1 is SGHAT, CDR2 FQNNGV, per germline. This CDR3 region has 14 residues. The CDR3 reads CASSLGLREDTQYF. CDR3 sequence (DNA): TGTGCCAGCAGCCTGGGACTACGAGAGGATACGCAGTATTTT.

This clone was seen a handful of times. CDR3 DNA: TGTGCCAGCAGACAGACTAGCGGGAGGGATACAGATACGCAGTATTTT. It is translated as CASRQTSGRDTDTQYF. J is TRBJ2-3 and V is TRBV3-1 (or the pseudogene TRBV3-2), with 14 bases lining up with TRBD2. This CDR3 is 16 amino acids long. The ends lost 6 bases at V and 3 bases at J; junction bases unmatched: 5. Germline CDR1 and CDR2: LGHDT and YNNKEL (reference sequence).

V gene TRBV10-3 combines with J gene TRBJ2-1; D gene unclear. CDR1 and CDR2 from the germline V gene are ENHRY and SYGVKD. CDR3 size: 13 residues. V dropped 3 bases and J dropped 3 bases, with 6 bases sitting between them. The CDR3 protein is CAISEEDYNEQFF. The CDR3 DNA reads TGTGCCATCAGTGAAGAGGACTACAATGAGCAGTTCTTC.

The V and J genes are TRBV29-1 and TRBJ1-2; perhaps TRBD1 as D (6 bases). Germline V CDR1 and CDR2: SQVTM, ANQGSEA. Between the trimmed V and J ends, which lost 5 bases and 4 bases, there was a span of 23 bases. The length of the CDR3 is 16 residues. The CDR3 DNA sequence: TGCAGCGTTCGACCGGTGGGGACAAACACTTTCTATGGCTACACCTTC. Translated: CSVRPVGTNTFYGYTF.

The rearrangement joins TRBV6-6 to TRBJ2-5; 7 bases fit TRBD2. The CDR3 has 13 residues. V lost 6 bases and J lost 4; bases outside the gene matches: 5. The germline CDR1 and CDR2 sequences are MNHNY and SVGAGI (reference sequence). CDR3 in DNA: TGTGCCAGCAGGGTGGGGGGGAGAGAGACCCAGTACTTC. This translates into CASRVGGRETQYF.

In this sample, this clone turned up once. V usage is TRBV6-4 and J usage is TRBJ2-3; 8 bases agree with TRBD2. CDR3 size: 15 residues. Germline CDR1 reads MRHNA; CDR2 reads SNTAGT. V shed 7 bases, J shed 3 bases, and the junction held 9 bases outside the gene matches. CDR3 in amino acids: CASTTGRVGTDTQYF. CDR3 sequence (DNA): TGTGCCAGCACCACCGGGAGGGTGGGTACAGATACGCAGTATTTT.

This chain uses TRBV19 with TRBJ2-7, with 7 positions matching TRBD1. Germline V gives CDR1 LNHDA, CDR2 SQIVND (reference sequence). V shed 4 bases, J shed 7 bases, and the junction held 10 bases outside the gene matches. The CDR3 loop spans 14 amino acids. DNA of the CDR3: TGTGCCAGTAGTAACCACCGACAGGGTGGGGAGCAGTACTTC. This codes for CASSNHRQGGEQYF.

The chain is built from TRBV6-1 and TRBJ2-5; unclear D gene. The V gene lost 3 bases and the J gene lost 4 bases, with 9 bases spanning the gap. Germline CDR1 is MNHNS and CDR2 is SASEGT. CDR3 length equals 13 residues. The CDR3 loop reads CASSDTFGETQYF. DNA for the CDR3: TGTGCCAGCAGTGACACATTTGGAGAGACCCAGTACTTC.

The chain uses TRBV12-3 or TRBV12-4 and TRBJ2-7, with D possibly being TRBD2 (6 bases). Trimming took off 5 bases at V and 9 bases at J, with 17 bases between the two ends. This CDR3 contains 13 residues. Here the CDR3 DNA reads TGTGCCAGCAGTCCTCGGGACTCGCGAGGGCAGTACTTC. Its translation is CASSPRDSRGQYF.

This rearrangement joins TRBV5-1 to TRBJ2-5; a weak D match, TRBD2 (5 bases). Deletions cut 4 bases from V and 1 base from J, with 11 bases between. Germline lookup yields CDR1 SGHRS and CDR2 YFSETQ. The CDR3 sequence is 14 residues long. Here the CDR3 reads CASSPQRPQETQYF. The CDR3 DNA reads as TGCGCCAGCAGCCCACAGCGGCCCCAAGAGACCCAGTACTTC.

There are a few counts of this clone. The chain employs TRBV4-1 and TRBJ2-1; 7 bases are a match to TRBD1. The germline V gene encodes CDR1 MGHRA and CDR2 YSYEKL. Losses at the gene ends were 2 bases for V and 6 bases for J; bases not matched to a gene: 4. The CDR3 runs to 14 residues. In DNA form, the CDR3 reads TGCGCCAGCAGCCAAATCAGGGGGACCAATGAGCAGTTCTTC. It is translated as CASSQIRGTNEQFF.

The rearrangement uses TRBV11-2 and TRBJ1-2; possible D gene TRBD1, 5 bases. The CDR3 has 15 residues. V was cut by 0 bases and J by 2 bases, with 10 bases left in between. CDR1 SGHAT and CDR2 FQNNGV come from the germline V gene. The CDR3 is CASSLEVTANYGYTF. CDR3 DNA: TGTGCCAGCAGCTTAGAGGTGACAGCGAACTATGGCTACACCTTC.

The chain has TRBV6-5 and TRBJ2-5; D may be TRBD1 (5 bases). Trimming left V 6 bases short and J 7 bases short, with 15 bases between. This CDR3 is built from 13 residues. Germline-derived CDR1 and CDR2 are MNHEY and SVGAGI. CDR3: CASSRESVGTQYF. The DNA of the CDR3 is TGTGCCAGCAGCAGGGAATCAGTAGGGACCCAGTACTTC.

The chain combines TRBV7-7 with TRBJ1-5; tentative D call: TRBD1 (5 bases). The CDR3 is 13 amino acids. Germline CDR1 and CDR2: SSHAT and FNYEAQ (reference sequence). V gave up 5 bases and J gave up 4 bases, with 9 bases separating them. The CDR3 nucleotides are TGTGCCAGCAGCCCGGACACTAATCAGCCCCAGCATTTT. Its protein product is CASSPDTNQPQHF. The complete variable domain, with remaining parts taken from reference TRBV7-7 and TRBJ1-5, reads GAGVSQSPRYKVTKRGQDVTLRCDPISSHATLYWYQQALGQGPEFLTYFNYEAQPDKSGLPSDRFSAERPEGSISTLTIQRTEQRDSAMYRCASSPDTNQPQHFGDGTRLSIL.

This clone was picked up one time. This rearrangement joins TRBV2 to TRBJ2-5; 9 nucleotides align to TRBD2. The CDR3 spans 14 residues. CDR1 is SNHLY and CDR2 is FYNNEI in the germline V gene. The V segment lost 3 bases and the J segment 5 bases; nucleotides outside the gene matches: 4. The CDR3 DNA follows: TGTGCCAGCAGTGACCGGCTAGCGGGGGAGACCCAGTACTTC. Amino acids: CASSDRLAGETQYF. The variable domain in full, with the rest retrieved from reference TRBV2 and TRBJ2-5, is EPEVTQTPSHQVTQMGQEVILRCVPISNHLYFYWYRQILGQKVEFLVSFYNNEISEKSEIFDDQFSVERPDGSNFTLKIRSTKLEDSAMYFCASSDRLAGETQYFGPGTRLLVL.

The chain recombines TRBV27 with TRBJ1-6, with TRBD1 matching 7 bases. Trimming removed 6 bases from V and 10 bases from J; junction bases left unmatched: 12. The length of the CDR3 is 15 residues. The germline gives CDR1 MNHEY, CDR2 SMNVEV (reference sequence). The CDR3 protein is CASSSNDRVESPLHF. CDR3 sequence (DNA): TGTGCCAGCAGCTCGAACGACAGGGTTGAGTCACCCCTCCACTTT.